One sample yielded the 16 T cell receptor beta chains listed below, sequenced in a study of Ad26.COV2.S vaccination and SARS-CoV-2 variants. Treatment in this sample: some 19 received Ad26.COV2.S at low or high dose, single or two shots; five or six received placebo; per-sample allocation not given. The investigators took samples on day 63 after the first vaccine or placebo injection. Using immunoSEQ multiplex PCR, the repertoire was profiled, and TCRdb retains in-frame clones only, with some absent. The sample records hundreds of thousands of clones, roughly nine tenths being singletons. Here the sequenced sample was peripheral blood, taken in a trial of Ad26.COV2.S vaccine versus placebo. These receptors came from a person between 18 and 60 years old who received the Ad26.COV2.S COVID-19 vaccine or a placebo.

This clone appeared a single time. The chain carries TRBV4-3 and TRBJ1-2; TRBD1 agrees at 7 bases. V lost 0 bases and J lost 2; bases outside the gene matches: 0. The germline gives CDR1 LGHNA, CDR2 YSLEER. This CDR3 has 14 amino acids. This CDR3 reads CASSQEGQNYGYTF. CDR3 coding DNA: TGCGCCAGCAGCCAAGAGGGACAGAACTATGGCTACACCTTC.

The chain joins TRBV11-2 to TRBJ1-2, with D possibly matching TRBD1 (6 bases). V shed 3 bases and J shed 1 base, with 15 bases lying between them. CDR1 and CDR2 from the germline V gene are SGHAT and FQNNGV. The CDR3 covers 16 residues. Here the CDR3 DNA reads TGTGCCAGCAGCTTTCGACAGGCCGCGGTTAACTATGGCTACACCTTC. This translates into CASSFRQAAVNYGYTF.

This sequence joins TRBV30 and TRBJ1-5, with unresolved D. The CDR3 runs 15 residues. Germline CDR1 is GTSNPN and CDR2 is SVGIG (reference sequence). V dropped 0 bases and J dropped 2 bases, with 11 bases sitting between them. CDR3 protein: CAWSVPHGGNQPQHF. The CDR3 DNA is TGTGCCTGGAGTGTACCCCATGGGGGCAATCAGCCCCAGCATTTT.

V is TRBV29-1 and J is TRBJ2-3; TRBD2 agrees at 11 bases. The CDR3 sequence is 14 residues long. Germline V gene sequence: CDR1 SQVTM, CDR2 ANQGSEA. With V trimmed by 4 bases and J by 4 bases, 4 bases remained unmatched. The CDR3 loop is CSVASGGWADTQYF. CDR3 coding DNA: TGCAGCGTTGCTAGCGGGGGGTGGGCAGATACGCAGTATTTT.

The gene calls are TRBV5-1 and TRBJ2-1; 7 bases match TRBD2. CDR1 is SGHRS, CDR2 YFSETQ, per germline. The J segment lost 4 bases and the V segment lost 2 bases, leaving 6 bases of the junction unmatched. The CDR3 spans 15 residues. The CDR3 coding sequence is TGCGCCAGCAGCTTTATGGCGGGAGTGTACAATGAGCAGTTCTTC. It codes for CASSFMAGVYNEQFF. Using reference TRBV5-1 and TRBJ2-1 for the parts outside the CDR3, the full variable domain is KAGVTQTPRYLIKTRGQQVTLSCSPISGHRSVSWYQQTPGQGLQFLFEYFSETQRNKGNFPGRFSGRQFSNSRSEMNVSTLELGDSALYLCASSFMAGVYNEQFFGPGTRLTVL.

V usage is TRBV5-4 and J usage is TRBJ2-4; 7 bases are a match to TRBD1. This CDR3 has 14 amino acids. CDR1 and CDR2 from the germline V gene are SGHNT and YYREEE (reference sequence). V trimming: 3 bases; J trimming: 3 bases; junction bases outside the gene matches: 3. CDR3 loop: CASSSQGLKNIQYF. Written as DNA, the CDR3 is TGTGCCAGCAGCTCACAGGGGCTCAAAAACATTCAGTACTTC.

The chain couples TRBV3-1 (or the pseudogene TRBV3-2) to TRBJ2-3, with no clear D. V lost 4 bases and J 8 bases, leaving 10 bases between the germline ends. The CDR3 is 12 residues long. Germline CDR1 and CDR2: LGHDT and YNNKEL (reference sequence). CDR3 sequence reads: CASSPVPGTQYF. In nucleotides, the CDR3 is TGTGCCAGCAGCCCCGTCCCGGGTACGCAGTATTTT.

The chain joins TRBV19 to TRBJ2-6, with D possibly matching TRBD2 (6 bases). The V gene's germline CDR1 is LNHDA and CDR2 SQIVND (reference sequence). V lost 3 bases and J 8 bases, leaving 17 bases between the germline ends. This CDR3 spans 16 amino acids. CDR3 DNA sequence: TGTGCCAGTAGTATTAGCGGCACTGGGAAGACCAACGTCCTGACTTTC. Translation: CASSISGTGKTNVLTF. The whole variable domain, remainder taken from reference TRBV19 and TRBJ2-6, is DGGITQSPKYLFRKEGQNVTLSCEQNLNHDAMYWYRQDPGQGLRLIYYSQIVNDFQKGDIAEGYSVSREKKESFPLTVTSAQKNPTAFYLCASSISGTGKTNVLTFGAGSRLTVL.

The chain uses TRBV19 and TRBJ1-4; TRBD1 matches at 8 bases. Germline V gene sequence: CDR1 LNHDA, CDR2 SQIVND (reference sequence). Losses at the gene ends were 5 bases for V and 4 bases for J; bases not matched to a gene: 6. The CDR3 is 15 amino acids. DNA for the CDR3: TGTGCCAGTAGTCCTTACAGGGGGGGTAATGAAAAACTGTTTTTT. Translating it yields CASSPYRGGNEKLFF.

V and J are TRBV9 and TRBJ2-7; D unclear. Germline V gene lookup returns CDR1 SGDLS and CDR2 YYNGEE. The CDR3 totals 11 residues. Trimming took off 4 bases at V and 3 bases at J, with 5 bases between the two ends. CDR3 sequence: CASSNGYEQYF. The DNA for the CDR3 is TGTGCCAGCAGCAATGGCTACGAGCAGTACTTC.

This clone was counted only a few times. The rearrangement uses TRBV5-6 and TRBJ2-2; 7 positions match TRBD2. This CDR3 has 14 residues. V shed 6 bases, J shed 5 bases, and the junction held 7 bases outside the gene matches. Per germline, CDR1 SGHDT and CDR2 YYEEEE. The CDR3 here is CASTPRGNTGELFF. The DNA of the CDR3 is TGTGCCAGCACCCCGCGGGGGAATACCGGGGAGCTGTTTTTT.

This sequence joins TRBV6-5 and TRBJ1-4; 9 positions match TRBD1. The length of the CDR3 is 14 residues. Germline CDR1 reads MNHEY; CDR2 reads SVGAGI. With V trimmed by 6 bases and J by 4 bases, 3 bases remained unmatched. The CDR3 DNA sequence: TGTGCCAGCAGAGGGACAGGGTTTAATGAAAAACTGTTTTTT. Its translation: CASRGTGFNEKLFF.

In DNA form, the CDR3 reads TGTGCCAGCAGCTTGGGTAGGATTTCCTACGAGCAGTACGTC. It yields the protein CASSLGRISYEQYV. The chain carries TRBV5-6 and TRBJ2-7, with unresolved D. The CDR3 extends over 14 amino acids. Germline assignment: CDR1 SGHDT and CDR2 YYEEEE. V was trimmed by 0 bases and J by 1 base, leaving 8 bases between them.

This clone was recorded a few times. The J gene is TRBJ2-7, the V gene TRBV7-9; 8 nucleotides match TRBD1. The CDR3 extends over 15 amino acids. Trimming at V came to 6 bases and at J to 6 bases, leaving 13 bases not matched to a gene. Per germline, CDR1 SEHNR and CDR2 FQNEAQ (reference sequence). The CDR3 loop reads CASSLEGTGVSEQYV. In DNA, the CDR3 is TGTGCCAGCAGTCTAGAAGGGACAGGAGTCAGCGAGCAGTACGTC.

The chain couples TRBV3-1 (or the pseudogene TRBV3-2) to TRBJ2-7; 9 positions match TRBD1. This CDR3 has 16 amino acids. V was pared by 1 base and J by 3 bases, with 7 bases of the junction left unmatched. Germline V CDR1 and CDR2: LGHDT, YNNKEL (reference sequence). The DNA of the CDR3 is TGTGCCAGCAGCCAAGTTTCGGGACAGGGCCTCTACGAGCAGTACTTC. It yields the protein CASSQVSGQGLYEQYF.

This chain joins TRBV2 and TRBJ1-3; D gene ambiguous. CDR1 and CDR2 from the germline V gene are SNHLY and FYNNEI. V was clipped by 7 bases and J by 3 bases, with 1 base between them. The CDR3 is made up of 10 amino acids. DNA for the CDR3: TGTGCCAGCATTGGAAACACCATATATTTT. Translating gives CASIGNTIYF.